This T cell receptor (beta chain) was identified in a study of cytotoxic CD8 clonotypes in ibrutinib-treated CLL. Trimming pared 1 base from V and 3 bases from J, leaving 6 bases between. Germline assignment: CDR1 LNHDA and CDR2 SQIVND (reference sequence). The CDR3 covers 13 residues. Clones were sequenced by immunoSEQ multiplex PCR, and TCRdb holds only the in-frame ones, with some missing. This table holds some 200,000 clones, over 60% found once. Sequencing was performed on PBMCs, taken after 24 months of ibrutinib treatment. The TCR was taken from a human donor with chronic lymphocytic leukemia. This chain links TRBV19 with TRBJ2-5; D remains unclear. The CDR3 spells CASSIVSEETQYF. The CDR3 DNA reads as TGTGCCAGTAGTATAGTCTCCGAAGAGACCCAGTACTTC.